This T cell receptor beta chain appears in the sequencing data of a study of CD8 T cells in ankylosing spondylitis. Germline assignment: CDR1 SQVTM and CDR2 ANQGSEA. Trimming pared 1 base from V and 13 bases from J, leaving 25 bases between. The CDR3 runs to 16 residues. TCRdb re-derived calls from the 5' RACE reads in MiXCR, one entry per CDR3 protein. The sample yields around 39,000 distinct CDR3 sequences, approximately 10% seen once. The clonotype originates from a male donor with ankylosing spondylitis. The chain employs TRBV29-1 and TRBJ1-4; tentatively, D is TRBD1 (6 bases). Specimen: synovial fluid, either unsorted or a sorted T cell fraction (not recorded which). CDR3 bases: TGCAGCGTTGAAGGGGGGCCAGAGGGGGATCAGCGAGGACTGTTTTTT. Translating it yields CSVEGGPEGDQRGLFF.